The present T cell receptor (beta chain) was sequenced within a study of T cells after yellow fever vaccination. Concerning this clonotype: Its antigen is not identified.

Production of TCR cDNA was by 5'RACE template switching, which also added a universal primer site and UMIs. TCRdb processed the 5' RACE reads anew with MiXCR; each CDR3 protein has one entry. Of 360,000 or so distinct CDR3 sequences detected, 9.5% to 13% appear once; the ten largest clones hold roughly 18%. The V gene end was trimmed by 0 bases and the J gene end by 3 bases; junction bases not matched to a gene: 4. The length of the CDR3 is 15 residues. Germline values: CDR1 LGHNA, CDR2 YSLEER. Overall study results and limits: Repertoires obtained by FACS sorting could include abundant clonotypes that entered as contaminants from the bulk population. Most primary-vaccination clones recurred post-booster (around 95% CD4, more than 85% CD8). The secondary response was weaker, and its peak arrived faster, on day 5 versus 15.

This receptor was obtained from a man in his late teens or twenties who received the YFV17D yellow fever vaccine. This rearrangement joins TRBV4-3 to TRBJ2-7, with 8 positions matching TRBD1. The sample here was PBMCs, taken on the day of the first yellow fever vaccination. The CDR3 is CASSQDVDRVYEQYF. The CDR3 DNA reads TGCGCCAGCAGCCAAGATGTGGACAGGGTCTACGAGCAGTACTTC.